Listed below are T cell receptor beta chains from one sample, sequenced in a study of shared clonotypes between healthy human individuals. Data came from immunoSEQ multiplex PCR; TCRdb stores just in-frame clones and leaves some out. The table includes under 1,100,000 clones, around 82% detected once. Sample: memory CD4+ T cells from PBMCs. The origin of the receptors is a man between 18 and 29 years old in good health. Some clones in this sample may be carry-over from other donors' samples. CDR3s include the opening cysteine and the closing phenylalanine or tryptophan. A D gene is named only where the DNA matches it firmly. Size is omitted from some rows. Given values are once, few, many or a class for expanded clones.

TRBD1	TRBV6-7	-	TRBJ1-4	CASSSQGATNEKLFF	TGTGCCAGCAGTTCACAGGGGGCGACGAATGAAAAACTGTTTTTT
-	TRBV18	-	TRBJ2-7	CASSLPGAYEQYF	TGTGCCAGCTCACTTCCGGGAGCTTACGAGCAGTACTTC
-	TRBV7-2	-	TRBJ1-2	CASSFLLGQGGYTF	TGTGCCAGCAGCTTCTTACTGGGACAAGGTGGCTACACCTTC
-	TRBV7-8	-	TRBJ1-2	CASSSAGGGNYGYTF	TGTGCCAGCAGCTCGGCCGGCGGGGGGAACTATGGCTACACCTTC
TRBD2	TRBV11-2	-	TRBJ2-7	CASSSLAGLGYEQYF	TGTGCCAGCAGCTCCTTAGCGGGATTGGGCTACGAGCAGTACTTC
TRBD1	TRBV30	-	TRBJ2-5	CAWNQGTGQETQYF	TGTGCCTGGAATCAAGGGACAGGCCAAGAGACCCAGTACTTC
-	TRBV5-1	once	TRBJ1-5	CASSFGSNQPQHF	TGCGCCAGCAGCTTCGGCAGCAATCAGCCCCAGCATTTT
-	TRBV30	-	TRBJ2-2	CAWSEWGGELFF	TGTGCCTGGAGTGAGTGGGGCGGGGAGCTGTTTTTT
-	TRBV6-5	-	TRBJ1-5	CASSSLGGGGNQPQHF	TGTGCCAGCAGTTCCCTTGGGGGGGGTGGCAATCAGCCCCAGCATTTT
-	TRBV5-1	-	TRBJ2-2	CARGWRDCTGELLF	TGCGCCAGAGGGTGGCGGGACTGTACCGGGGAGCTGCTTTTT
TRBD1	TRBV5-4	-	TRBJ2-2	CASSPPGQGNTGELFF	TGTGCCAGCAGCCCCCCGGGACAGGGCAACACCGGGGAGCTGTTTTTT
TRBD2	TRBV10-2	-	TRBJ2-7	CASSESLGLAGITYEQYF	TGCGCCAGCAGTGAGTCCCTGGGACTAGCGGGAATAACCTACGAGCAGTACTTC
TRBD1	TRBV19	-	TRBJ1-4	CASRTGVTTNEKLFF	TGTGCCAGTCGGACAGGGGTCACAACTAATGAAAAACTGTTTTTT
-	TRBV5-1	many	TRBJ1-1	CASSTAGDTEAFF	TGCGCCAGCAGCACAGCAGGGGACACTGAAGCTTTCTTT
-	TRBV2	few	TRBJ2-7	CASRVDFYEQYF	TGTGCCAGCAGGGTGGATTTCTACGAGCAGTACTTC
TRBD2	TRBV10-3	-	TRBJ2-1	CAISAGGDEQFF	TGTGCCATCAGTGCTGGGGGGGATGAGCAGTTCTTC
-	TRBV9	once	TRBJ1-5	CASSVGTSNQPQHF	TGTGCCAGCAGCGTAGGGACAAGCAATCAGCCCCAGCATTTT
-	TRBV6-5	-	TRBJ1-1	CASSYSGGRNTEAFF	TGTGCCAGCAGTTACTCCGGAGGCAGGAACACTGAAGCTTTCTTT
-	TRBV7-9	-	TRBJ2-5	CASSLSQGLQETQYF	TGTGCCAGCAGCTTAAGCCAGGGCCTCCAAGAGACCCAGTACTTC
-	TRBV30	-	TRBJ1-3	CAWSGGPSGNTIYF	TGTGCCTGGAGTGGCGGGCCCTCTGGAAACACCATATATTTT
-	TRBV5-1	-	TRBJ2-2	CASTWGGTFGSGELFF	TGCGCCAGCACCTGGGGTGGGACCTTCGGGTCCGGGGAGCTGTTTTTT
-	TRBV6-6	few	TRBJ2-5	CASSLPGEETQYF	TGTGCCAGCAGCCTCCCCGGAGAGGAGACCCAGTACTTC
-	TRBV18	-	TRBJ1-1	CASSKGRAEAFF	TGTGCCAGCTCAAAGGGGAGGGCTGAAGCTTTCTTT
TRBD1	TRBV15	-	TRBJ2-7	CATSRVRDSYEQYF	TGTGCCACCAGCAGAGTAAGGGACAGTTACGAGCAGTACTTC
-	TRBV5-1	-	TRBJ2-1	CASRIAPHLRWEQFF	TGCGCCAGCAGAATAGCTCCCCACTTGAGATGGGAGCAGTTCTTC
-	TRBV6-1	-	TRBJ2-1	CASSERWRFPYNEQFF	TGTGCCAGCAGTGAAAGGTGGCGTTTCCCCTACAATGAGCAGTTCTTC
-	TRBV1	-	TRBJ2-1	CTSSHPGSSYNEQFF	TGCACCAGCAGCCACCCCGGGAGCTCCTACAATGAGCAGTTCTTC
-	TRBV4-1	-	TRBJ2-7	CASSQRWGGGYEQYF	TGCGCCAGCAGCCAACGGTGGGGAGGGGGCTACGAGCAGTACTTC
TRBD1	TRBV28	-	TRBJ1-2	CASSLPGGQYYGYTF	TGTGCCAGCAGTTTACCGGGGGGACAGTACTATGGCTACACCTTC
TRBD1	TRBV10-3	few	TRBJ1-1	CASRTGEGTEAFF	TGTGCCAGTCGGACAGGGGAAGGGACTGAAGCTTTCTTT
TRBD2	TRBV9	-	TRBJ2-3	CASSASLAGYSTDTQYF	TGTGCCAGCAGCGCCTCCCTAGCGGGGTATAGCACAGATACGCAGTATTTT
-	TRBV5-1	-	TRBJ1-1	CASSLEVGTDTEAFF	TGCGCCAGCAGCTTGGAGGTAGGGACGGACACTGAAGCTTTCTTT
-	TRBV28	once	TRBJ1-2	CASTSGGGPVYGYTF	TGTGCCAGCACCTCCGGGGGGGGGCCCGTCTATGGCTACACCTTC
-	TRBV14	-	TRBJ2-5	CASSPLIRQKTRETQYF	TGTGCCAGCAGCCCCCTAATCAGACAGAAAACCAGGGAGACCCAGTACTTC
-	TRBV9	-	TRBJ1-1	CASSPQGYPATEAFF	TGTGCCAGCAGCCCACAGGGATACCCCGCCACTGAAGCTTTCTTT
TRBD1	TRBV11-2	-	TRBJ2-5	CASSLVTGVQETQYF	TGTGCCAGCAGCTTGGTAACAGGGGTCCAAGAGACCCAGTACTTC
-	TRBV18	-	TRBJ1-1	CASSTGKDTEAFF	TGTGCCAGCTCCACCGGGAAGGACACTGAAGCTTTCTTT
-	TRBV11-3	few	TRBJ1-5	CASSYKRRIDNQPQHF	TGTGCCAGCAGCTACAAAAGGAGAATCGACAATCAGCCCCAGCATTTT